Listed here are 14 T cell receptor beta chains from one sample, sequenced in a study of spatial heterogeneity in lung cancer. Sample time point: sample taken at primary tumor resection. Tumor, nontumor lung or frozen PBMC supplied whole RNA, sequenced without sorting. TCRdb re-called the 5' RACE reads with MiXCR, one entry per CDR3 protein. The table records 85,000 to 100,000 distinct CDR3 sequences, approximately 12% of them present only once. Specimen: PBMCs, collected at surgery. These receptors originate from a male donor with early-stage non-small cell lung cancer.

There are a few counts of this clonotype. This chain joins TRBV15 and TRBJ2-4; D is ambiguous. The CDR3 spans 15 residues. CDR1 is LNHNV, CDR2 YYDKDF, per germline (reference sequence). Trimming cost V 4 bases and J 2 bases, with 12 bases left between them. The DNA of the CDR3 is TGTGCCACCAGCAAGCCGGGTGGGACCAAAAACATTCAGTACTTC. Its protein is CATSKPGGTKNIQYF.

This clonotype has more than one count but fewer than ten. CDR3 coding DNA: TGTGCCAGTAGTCCCTGGGACAGGAGGACAACTAATGAAAAACTGTTTTTT. Encoded protein: CASSPWDRRTTNEKLFF. The genes are TRBV19 and TRBJ1-4, with 8 bases lining up with TRBD1. The CDR3 sequence is 17 residues long. J lost 0 bases, V lost 5 bases, and 8 bases had no gene match. Germline-derived CDR1 and CDR2 are LNHDA and SQIVND (reference sequence).

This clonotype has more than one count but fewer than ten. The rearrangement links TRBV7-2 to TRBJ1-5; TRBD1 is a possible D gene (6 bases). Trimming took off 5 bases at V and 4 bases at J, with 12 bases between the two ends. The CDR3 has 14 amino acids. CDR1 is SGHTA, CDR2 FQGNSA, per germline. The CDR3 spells CASSRGTSNQPQHF. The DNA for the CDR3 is TGTGCCAGCAGCCGCGGGACAAGTAATCAGCCCCAGCATTTT.

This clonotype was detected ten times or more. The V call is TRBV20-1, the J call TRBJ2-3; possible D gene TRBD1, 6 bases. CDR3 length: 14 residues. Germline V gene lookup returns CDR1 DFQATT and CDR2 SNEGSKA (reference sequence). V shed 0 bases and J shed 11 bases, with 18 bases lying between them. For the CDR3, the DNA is TGCAGTGCTAGAGATCGAGGCCGCGAAGGGGGGCAGTATTTT. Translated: CSARDRGREGGQYF.

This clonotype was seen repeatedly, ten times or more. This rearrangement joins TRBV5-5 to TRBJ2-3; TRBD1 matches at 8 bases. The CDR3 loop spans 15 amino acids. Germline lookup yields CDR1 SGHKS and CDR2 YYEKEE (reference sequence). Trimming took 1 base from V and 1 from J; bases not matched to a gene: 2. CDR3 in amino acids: CASSLQGAGTDTQYF. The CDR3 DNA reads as TGTGCCAGCAGCTTGCAGGGGGCAGGCACAGATACGCAGTATTTT.

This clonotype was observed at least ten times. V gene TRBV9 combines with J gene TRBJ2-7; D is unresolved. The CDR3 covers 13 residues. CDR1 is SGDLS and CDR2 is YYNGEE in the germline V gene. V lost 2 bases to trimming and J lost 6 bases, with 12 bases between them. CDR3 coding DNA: TGTGCCAGCAGCGTGCAAAGTGGGTCCGAGCAGTACTTC. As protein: CASSVQSGSEQYF.

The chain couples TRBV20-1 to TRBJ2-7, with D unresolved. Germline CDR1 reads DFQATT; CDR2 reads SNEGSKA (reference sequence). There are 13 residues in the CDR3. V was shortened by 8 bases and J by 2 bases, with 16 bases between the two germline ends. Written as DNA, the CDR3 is TGCAGTCCCCGGTGGCAGGAACCCTACGAGCAGTACTTC. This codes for CSPRWQEPYEQYF.

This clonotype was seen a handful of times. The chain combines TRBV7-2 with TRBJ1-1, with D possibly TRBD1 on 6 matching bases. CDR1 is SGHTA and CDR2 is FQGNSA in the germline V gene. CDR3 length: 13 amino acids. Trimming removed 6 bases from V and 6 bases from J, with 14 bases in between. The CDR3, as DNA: TGTGCCAGCAGTGTACAGGGAGTCCCTGAAGCTTTCTTT. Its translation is CASSVQGVPEAFF.

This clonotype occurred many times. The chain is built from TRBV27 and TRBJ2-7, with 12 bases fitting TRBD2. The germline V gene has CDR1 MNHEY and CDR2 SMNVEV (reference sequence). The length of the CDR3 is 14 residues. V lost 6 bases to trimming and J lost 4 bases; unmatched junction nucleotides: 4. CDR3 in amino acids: CASSLTSGSYEQYF. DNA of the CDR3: TGTGCCAGCAGCTTGACTAGCGGGAGTTACGAGCAGTACTTC.

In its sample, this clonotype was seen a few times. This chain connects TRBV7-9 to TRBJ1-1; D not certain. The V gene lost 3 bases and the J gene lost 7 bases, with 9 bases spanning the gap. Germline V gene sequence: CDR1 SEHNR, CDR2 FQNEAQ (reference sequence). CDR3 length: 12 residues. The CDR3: CASSLYVNEAFF. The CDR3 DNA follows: TGTGCCAGCAGCTTGTACGTCAATGAAGCTTTCTTT.

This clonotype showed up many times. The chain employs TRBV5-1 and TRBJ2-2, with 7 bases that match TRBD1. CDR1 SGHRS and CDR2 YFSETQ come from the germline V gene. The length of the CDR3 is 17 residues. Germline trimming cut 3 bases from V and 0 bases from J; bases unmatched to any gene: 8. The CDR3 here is CASSYRPGQTNTGELFF. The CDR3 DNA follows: TGCGCCAGCAGCTACCGACCGGGACAGACGAACACCGGGGAGCTGTTTTTT.

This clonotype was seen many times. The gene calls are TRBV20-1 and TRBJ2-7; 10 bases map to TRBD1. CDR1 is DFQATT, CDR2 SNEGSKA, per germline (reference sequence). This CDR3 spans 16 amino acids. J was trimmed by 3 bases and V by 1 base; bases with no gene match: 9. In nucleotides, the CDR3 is TGCAGTGCTAGAGCTCTAGGGACAGGGGCGGACTACGAGCAGTACTTC. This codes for CSARALGTGADYEQYF.

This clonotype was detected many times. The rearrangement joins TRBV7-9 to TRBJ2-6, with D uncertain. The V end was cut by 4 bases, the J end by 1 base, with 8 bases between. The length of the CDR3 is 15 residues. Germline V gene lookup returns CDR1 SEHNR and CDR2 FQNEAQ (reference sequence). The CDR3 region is CASSYDRSGANVLTF. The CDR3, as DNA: TGTGCCAGCAGCTACGACCGGTCTGGGGCCAACGTCCTGACTTTC.

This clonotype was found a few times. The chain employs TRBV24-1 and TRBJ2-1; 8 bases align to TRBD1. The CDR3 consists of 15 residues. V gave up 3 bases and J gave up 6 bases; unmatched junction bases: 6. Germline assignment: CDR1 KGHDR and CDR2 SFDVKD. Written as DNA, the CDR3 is TGTGCCACCAGTGATCCCGGACAGGGAAGCAATGAGCAGTTCTTC. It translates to CATSDPGQGSNEQFF.